This entry describes one T cell receptor beta chain. Its antigen is unknown. The sample originates from a study of cytomegalovirus exposure and HLA in healthy donors. Study-wide results and caveats: Among the CMV-associated chains, a few were confirmed in vitro as specific for CMV antigens.

CDR1 is SNHLY and CDR2 is FYNNEI in the germline V gene. V shed 5 bases and J shed 5 bases, with 20 bases lying between them. The CDR3 spans 16 residues. 13 Jbeta primers and 60 Vbeta primers were used for the PCR. Profiling relied on immunoSEQ multiplex PCR, and the TCRdb table lists in-frame clones only, not all of them. Of about 170,000 clones listed, about four fifths are singletons. The sequencing sample was made of PBMCs. The chain uses TRBV2 and TRBJ2-3, with a weak D call TRBD1 (6 bases). The sequence came from a woman younger than 30 in good health and CMV-seronegative. CDR3 residues: CASSPRTAARGDTQYF. The CDR3, as DNA: TGTGCCAGCAGTCCCAGGACAGCCGCGAGGGGAGATACGCAGTATTTT. Full variable domain (rest looked up from reference TRBV2 and TRBJ2-3): EPEVTQTPSHQVTQMGQEVILRCVPISNHLYFYWYRQILGQKVEFLVSFYNNEISEKSEIFDDQFSVERPDGSNFTLKIRSTKLEDSAMYFCASSPRTAARGDTQYFGPGTRLTVL.